Following are 10 T cell receptor beta chains from one sample sequenced in a study of blood T cell repertoires in COVID-19. TCRdb's table, derived via immunoSEQ multiplex PCR, lists solely in-frame clones and lacks some. Found here are 150,000 or so clones, about 88% of them singletons; the top ten hold around 24%. The sequencing sample was made of peripheral blood. These receptors all come from a man aged 55 to 69 with acute or convalescent COVID-19.

The chain combines TRBV7-2 with TRBJ2-3, with TRBD2 matching over 8 bases. This CDR3 comprises 18 residues. Germline trimming cut 5 bases from V and 4 bases from J; bases unmatched to any gene: 17. CDR1 is SGHTA and CDR2 is FQGNSA in the germline V gene. The CDR3 region has the DNA TGTGCCAGCAGCCCTCGGTCGAGCGGGAGCCGGGGTCCAGATACGCAGTATTTT. Protein sequence: CASSPRSSGSRGPDTQYF.

The chain is built from TRBV7-6 and TRBJ2-3; tentative D call: TRBD1 (6 bases). This CDR3 comprises 15 residues. The V end was cut by 0 bases, the J end by 0 bases, with 7 bases between. Germline lookup yields CDR1 SGHVS and CDR2 FNYEAQ. CDR3 in amino acids: CASSLAQGSTDTQYF. The CDR3 DNA sequence: TGTGCCAGCAGCTTAGCGCAGGGGAGCACAGATACGCAGTATTTT.

The chain combines TRBV6-5 with TRBJ1-2; 7 positions match TRBD1. The CDR3 has 14 residues. Germline V gives CDR1 MNHEY, CDR2 SVGAGI. J gave up 2 bases and V 5 bases, and 5 bases lay outside the gene matches. This chain's CDR3 is CASSLTGSNYGYTF. CDR3 sequence (DNA): TGTGCCAGCAGTCTGACAGGGTCAAACTATGGCTACACCTTC.

This chain joins TRBV10-3 and TRBJ1-1, with D perhaps matching TRBD1 (5 bases). Trimming took off 2 bases at V and 1 base at J, with 14 bases between the two ends. In germline, CDR1 is ENHRY, CDR2 SYGVKD. The CDR3 covers 16 residues. The CDR3 nucleotides are TGTGCCATCAGTGAGGGGTCCGGGGGAGGGAACACTGAAGCTTTCTTT. Protein sequence: CAISEGSGGGNTEAFF.

The V call is TRBV6-5, the J call TRBJ1-5; D not certain. Germline V gives CDR1 MNHEY, CDR2 SVGAGI. CDR3 size: 13 residues. The germline V and J ends were trimmed by 5 bases and 1 base, with 6 bases remaining between them. In nucleotides, the CDR3 is TGTGCCAGCAGTACGAGCAGCAATCAGCCCCAGCATTTT. It yields the protein CASSTSSNQPQHF.

The genes are TRBV7-9 and TRBJ1-5; weak D call: TRBD1 (6 bases). V lost 4 bases and J lost 0, with 13 bases in between. The CDR3 totals 16 residues. CDR1 and CDR2 from the germline V gene are SEHNR and FQNEAQ (reference sequence). The CDR3 loop is CASSSLRGGSNQPQHF. In nucleotides, the CDR3 is TGTGCCAGCAGCTCCCTGAGAGGGGGTAGCAATCAGCCCCAGCATTTT.

V usage is TRBV6-5 and J usage is TRBJ1-6; no definite D call. Deletions cut 8 bases from V and 7 bases from J, with 12 bases between. The CDR3 totals 13 residues. The germline V gene has CDR1 MNHEY and CDR2 SVGAGI. The CDR3 here is CASQETPNSPLHF. CDR3 DNA sequence: TGTGCCAGCCAAGAGACTCCGAATTCACCCCTCCACTTT.

In this sample, this clone turned up a few times. V and J are TRBV7-3 and TRBJ2-1, with 9 nucleotides matching TRBD1. Germline V gene sequence: CDR1 SGHTA, CDR2 FQGTGA. This CDR3 spans 14 amino acids. The ends lost 3 bases at V and 6 bases at J; junction bases unmatched: 3. This chain's CDR3 is CASSFNRGRNEQFF. The CDR3 bases are TGTGCCAGCAGCTTCAACAGGGGGCGCAATGAGCAGTTCTTC. Filled out from reference TRBV7-3 and TRBJ2-1, the complete variable domain reads GAGVSQTPSNKVTEKGKYVELRCDPISGHTALYWYRQSLGQGPEFLIYFQGTGAADDSGLPNDRFFAVRPEGSVSTLKIQRTERGDSAVYLCASSFNRGRNEQFFGPGTRLTVL.

The chain has TRBV7-9 and TRBJ1-1, with 8 bases lining up with TRBD1. The germline V gene encodes CDR1 SEHNR and CDR2 FQNEAQ (reference sequence). The CDR3 spans 14 residues. V was clipped by 1 base and J by 5 bases; unmatched bases: 3. CDR3 loop: CASSLVQGVTEAFF. As DNA, the CDR3 is TGTGCCAGCAGCTTAGTACAGGGGGTAACTGAAGCTTTCTTT.

The CDR3 reads CASSIVGGSGASNEQFF. CDR3 bases: TGTGCCAGTAGTATCGTCGGGGGGTCAGGGGCTTCCAATGAGCAGTTCTTC. The chain is built from TRBV19 and TRBJ2-1, with TRBD2 as a possible D gene (7 bases). Germline values: CDR1 LNHDA, CDR2 SQIVND (reference sequence). V gave up 3 bases and J gave up 6 bases, with 21 bases separating them. The CDR3 sequence is 17 residues long.